Shown below are 20 T cell receptor beta chains from a single sample sequenced in a study of monozygotic twins with inflammatory bowel disease. TCRdb re-called the 5' RACE reads, yielding one record per CDR3 amino acid sequence without DNA. The sample table sets out fewer than 200,000 distinct CDR3 sequences. The sample consisted of blood. These receptors were collected from a human donor with ulcerative colitis or Crohn's disease, or a healthy co-twin of an affected twin (not recorded which).

The chain recombines TRBV20-1 with TRBJ2-3; lacking DNA, the TRBD1 call made by TCRdb goes unchecked. The length of the CDR3 is 16 residues. The germline CDR1 and CDR2 sequences are DFQATT and SNEGSKA (reference sequence). CDR3 amino acids: CSARPRLAASTDTQYF.

The rearrangement links TRBV5-1 to TRBJ2-5. Germline-derived CDR1 and CDR2 are SGHRS and YFSETQ. CDR3 length equals 14 residues. CDR3 sequence: CASRIIETSETQYF.

The chain carries TRBV2 and TRBJ1-4; with no DNA, the TCRdb D assignment of TRBD1 cannot be verified. The CDR3 is 13 residues long. From germline, CDR1 is SNHLY and CDR2 FYNNEI. The CDR3 spells CASRRQGIEKLFF. The entire variable domain, with the rest obtained from reference TRBV2 and TRBJ1-4, is as follows: EPEVTQTPSHQVTQMGQEVILRCVPISNHLYFYWYRQILGQKVEFLVSFYNNEISEKSEIFDDQFSVERPDGSNFTLKIRSTKLEDSAMYFCASRRQGIEKLFFGSGTQLSVL.

CDR3 sequence reads: CASSSLMTSSSYNEQFF. The V call is TRBV5-4, the J call TRBJ2-1; the TCRdb D gene call, TRBD2, has no DNA to confirm it. Germline-derived CDR1 and CDR2 are SGHNT and YYREEE (reference sequence). The CDR3 length is 17 residues.

The chain combines TRBV20-1 with TRBJ1-4; without DNA, the TCRdb call of TRBD1 cannot be checked. The CDR3 consists of 14 residues. Per germline, CDR1 DFQATT and CDR2 SNEGSKA (reference sequence). CDR3 in amino acids: CSARAAGADEKLFF.

V gene TRBV7-9 combines with J gene TRBJ2-7; the TCRdb call, TRBD2, lacks DNA for checking. The CDR3 totals 15 residues. Germline V lookup: CDR1 SEHNR, CDR2 FQNEAQ (reference sequence). This CDR3 is CASSPRASGTYEQYF. The full variable domain, in which reference TRBV7-9 and TRBJ2-7 provide the parts outside the CDR3, is DTGVSQNPRHKITKRGQNVTFRCDPISEHNRLYWYRQTLGQGPEFLTYFQNEAQLEKSRLLSDRFSAERPKGSFSTLEIQRTEQGDSAMYLCASSPRASGTYEQYFGPGTRLTVT.

The CDR3 loop reads CASSQGAGGSPIETDTQYF. The chain joins TRBV3-1 to TRBJ2-3; the TRBD2 assignment by TCRdb is unverifiable without DNA. CDR3 length: 19 amino acids. Per germline, CDR1 LGHDT and CDR2 YNNKEL (reference sequence).

CDR3 amino acids: CASSIVGRGVGNEQFF. V is TRBV19 and J is TRBJ2-1; TCRdb indicates TRBD1, and absent DNA this call remains unverified. From germline, CDR1 is LNHDA and CDR2 SQIVND (reference sequence). CDR3 size: 16 residues.

J is TRBJ1-4 and V is TRBV10-3; TCRdb's D call of TRBD1 is untestable without DNA. The CDR3 is 17 amino acids. Germline lookup yields CDR1 ENHRY and CDR2 SYGVKD. CDR3 loop: CAIRPGQGSTTNEKLFF.

The chain is built from TRBV7-6 and TRBJ2-2. This CDR3 region has 14 residues. Germline V gene sequence: CDR1 SGHVS, CDR2 FNYEAQ. The chain's CDR3 is CASIGYANTGELFF.

The V gene is TRBV5-6, the J gene TRBJ2-7; TCRdb picks TRBD2, but there is no DNA to check that call. CDR3 length: 15 residues. Germline loops: CDR1 SGHDT, CDR2 YYEEEE. The CDR3 region is CASSLGLAGPREQYF.

The gene calls are TRBV12-3 or TRBV12-4 and TRBJ1-5; with no DNA, the TCRdb D assignment of TRBD1 cannot be verified. This CDR3 comprises 13 residues. The CDR3: CASTGVANQPQHF.

The genes are TRBV20-1 and TRBJ2-2; TCRdb names TRBD2, which stays unverified in the absence of DNA. This CDR3 is built from 17 residues. Germline V lookup: CDR1 DFQATT, CDR2 SNEGSKA (reference sequence). CDR3 sequence reads: CSARDLGGGDPTGELFF.

The chain combines TRBV12-3 or TRBV12-4 with TRBJ2-7; the TCRdb D gene call, TRBD2, has no DNA to confirm it. This CDR3 has 14 amino acids. CDR3 loop: CASRRGLRGYEQYF.

The chain joins TRBV6-1 to TRBJ2-1; the TRBD2 assignment by TCRdb is unverifiable without DNA. CDR1 is MNHNS, CDR2 SASEGT, per germline. There are 14 residues in the CDR3. The CDR3 loop reads CASSETSLEGEQFF.

The V call is TRBV18, the J call TRBJ2-5; TCRdb lists TRBD1, though no DNA is available to test this call. Per germline, CDR1 KGHSH and CDR2 LQKENI. There are 15 residues in the CDR3. The CDR3 region is CASSRDRGLKETQYF. The whole variable domain, remainder taken from reference TRBV18 and TRBJ2-5, is NAGVMQNPRHLVRRRGQEARLRCSPMKGHSHVYWYRQLPEEGLKFMVYLQKENIIDESGMPKERFSAEFPKEGPSILRIQQVVRGDSAAYFCASSRDRGLKETQYFGPGTRLLVL.

CDR3 amino acids: CASSPLDRSSYEQYF. This chain links TRBV2 with TRBJ2-7; TCRdb returns TRBD1, unconfirmable since there is no DNA. The CDR3 is made up of 15 amino acids. From germline, CDR1 is SNHLY and CDR2 FYNNEI.

The gene calls are TRBV7-6 and TRBJ2-2; as DNA is missing, the TRBD1 call by TCRdb cannot be tested. Per the germline V gene, CDR1 is SGHVS and CDR2 is FNYEAQ. The CDR3 sequence is 18 residues long. The CDR3 is CASSPWGQKEGNTGELFF.

The chain uses TRBV4-1 and TRBJ1-1. The length of the CDR3 is 13 residues. CDR1 and CDR2 (germline): MGHRA, YSYEKL. CDR3 sequence reads: CASSQVANTEAFF.

The chain couples TRBV11-3 to TRBJ2-1; TCRdb designates TRBD1, a call that cannot be tested without DNA. Germline V gene lookup returns CDR1 SGHNT and CDR2 YENEEA. The CDR3 totals 15 residues. CDR3 loop: CASSLGAPSYNEQFF.